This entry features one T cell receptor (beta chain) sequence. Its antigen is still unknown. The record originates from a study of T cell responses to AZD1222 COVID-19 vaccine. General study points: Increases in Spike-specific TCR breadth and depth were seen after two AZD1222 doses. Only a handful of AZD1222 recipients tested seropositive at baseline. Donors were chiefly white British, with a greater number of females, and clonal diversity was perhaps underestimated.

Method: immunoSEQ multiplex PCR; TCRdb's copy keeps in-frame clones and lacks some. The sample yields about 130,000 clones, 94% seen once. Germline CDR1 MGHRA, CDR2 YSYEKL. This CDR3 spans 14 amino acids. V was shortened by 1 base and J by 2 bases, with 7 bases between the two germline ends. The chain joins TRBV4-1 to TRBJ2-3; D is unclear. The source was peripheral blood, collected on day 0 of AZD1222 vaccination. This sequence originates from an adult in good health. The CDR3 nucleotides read TGCGCCAGCAGCCAAGTTGGCGACACAGATACGCAGTATTTT. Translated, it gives CASSQVGDTDTQYF.